What follows are 18 T cell receptor beta chains derived from one specimen sequenced in a study of graft-versus-host responses after intestinal transplantation. Some clones are missing from TCRdb's copy, which holds only in-frame ones; the method was immunoSEQ multiplex PCR. The table lists about 120,000 clones, 90% of them singletons. Antigen specificity for these receptors is unknown. The sample in question was unstimulated CD4+ T cells sorted from spleen or lymph node cells, obtained before intestinal transplant. These receptors were obtained from a human donor who received an intestinal transplant.

This chain joins TRBV5-6 and TRBJ1-6; 10 bases line up with TRBD1. J gave up 8 bases and V 5 bases, and 7 bases lay outside the gene matches. CDR1 is SGHDT and CDR2 is YYEEEE in the germline V gene. This CDR3 contains 15 residues. Here the CDR3 DNA reads TGTGCCAGCAGGGCGGACAGGGGGGCGTATTCACCCCTCCACTTT. Translation: CASRADRGAYSPLHF.

The chain has TRBV4-1 and TRBJ1-6, with 7 nucleotides matching TRBD1. V gave up 3 bases and J gave up 6 bases; unmatched junction bases: 8. The CDR3 consists of 16 residues. The germline V gene has CDR1 MGHRA and CDR2 YSYEKL. The CDR3 protein is CASSQRDRLSNSPLHF. The CDR3 bases are TGCGCCAGCAGCCAGCGGGACAGACTCTCTAATTCACCCCTCCACTTT.

The genes are TRBV5-6 and TRBJ2-3, with TRBD2 matching 12 bases. CDR3 length: 17 amino acids. V trimming: 4 bases; J trimming: 1 base; junction bases outside the gene matches: 7. CDR1 is SGHDT, CDR2 YYEEEE, per germline. The CDR3 bases are TGTGCCAGCAGCGCCACCCTAGCGGGGGGGCGCACAGATACGCAGTATTTT. This gives the protein CASSATLAGGRTDTQYF. Full variable domain (outside the CDR3, taken from reference TRBV5-6 and TRBJ2-3): DAGVTQSPTHLIKTRGQQVTLRCSPKSGHDTVSWYQQALGQGPQFIFQYYEEEERQRGNFPDRFSGHQFPNYSSELNVNALLLGDSALYLCASSATLAGGRTDTQYFGPGTRLTVL.

The genes are TRBV7-2 and TRBJ2-1; possibly TRBD2 for D (6 bases). The CDR3 runs 15 residues. The V and J ends lost 5 bases and 0 bases respectively, with 11 bases between them. Germline assignment: CDR1 SGHTA and CDR2 FQGNSA. The CDR3: CASSLAGNSYNEQFF. Written as DNA, the CDR3 is TGTGCCAGCAGCCTGGCGGGGAACTCCTACAATGAGCAGTTCTTC.

This sequence joins TRBV5-4 and TRBJ1-2; D call uncertain. Looked up from germline, CDR1 is SGHNT and CDR2 is YYREEE (reference sequence). CDR3 length: 12 residues. V lost 2 bases and J lost 7, with 9 bases in between. The CDR3 nucleotides are TGTGCCAGCAGCTTCACAGAAGGTGGCTACACCTTC. This gives the protein CASSFTEGGYTF.

V usage is TRBV2 and J usage is TRBJ1-4; TRBD1 is a possible D gene (6 bases). The V end was cut by 8 bases, the J end by 8 bases, with 21 bases between. Germline V gives CDR1 SNHLY, CDR2 FYNNEI. CDR3 size: 15 residues. The CDR3 DNA sequence: TGTGCCAGCGCCCCTGTTACACAGGGAGCCGAAAAACTGTTTTTT. This encodes CASAPVTQGAEKLFF.

This sequence joins TRBV5-1 and TRBJ1-4; D uncertain. Germline CDR1 is SGHRS and CDR2 is YFSETQ. V was cut by 1 base and J by 0 bases, with 7 bases left in between. CDR3 length: 15 amino acids. CDR3: CASSLFPATNEKLFF. The CDR3 coding sequence is TGCGCCAGCAGCTTGTTCCCCGCAACTAATGAAAAACTGTTTTTT.

The rearrangement links TRBV2 to TRBJ2-2, with D unclear. Looked up from germline, CDR1 is SNHLY and CDR2 is FYNNEI. Trimming shortened V by 2 bases and J by 1 base, and 2 bases separated the two germline ends. The length of the CDR3 is 13 residues. CDR3 in DNA: TGTGCCAGCAGTGAACAGAACACCGGGGAGCTGTTTTTT. It is translated as CASSEQNTGELFF.

This sequence joins TRBV4-3 and TRBJ2-7; 7 nucleotides agree with TRBD1. CDR1 LGHNA and CDR2 YSLEER come from the germline V gene. The CDR3 totals 15 residues. V lost 4 bases, J lost 4 bases, and 10 bases stayed unmatched. The CDR3 nucleotides are TGCGCCAGCAGCCGTGGGGACAGAGACATTTACGAGCAGTACTTC. Translated, it gives CASSRGDRDIYEQYF.

The chain has TRBV7-2 and TRBJ2-5, with 8 bases that match TRBD1. V lost 5 bases to trimming and J lost 1 base; unmatched junction nucleotides: 3. The CDR3 is 14 residues long. Germline V gene data show CDR1 as SGHTA and CDR2 as FQGNSA. The CDR3 is CASSPDRAQETQYF. CDR3 DNA: TGTGCCAGCAGCCCGGACAGGGCCCAAGAGACCCAGTACTTC. Full variable domain (rest looked up from reference TRBV7-2 and TRBJ2-5): GAGVSQSPSNKVTEKGKDVELRCDPISGHTALYWYRQSLGQGLEFLIYFQGNSAPDKSGLPSDRFSAERTGGSVSTLTIQRTQQEDSAVYLCASSPDRAQETQYFGPGTRLLVL.

The rearrangement links TRBV18 to TRBJ2-7; D not certain. CDR1 KGHSH and CDR2 LQKENI come from the germline V gene. CDR3 length: 15 residues. V was shortened by 6 bases and J by 3 bases, with 18 bases between the two germline ends. The CDR3 nucleotides are TGTGCCAGCTCGCCTGGGCAGGTTTCCAACTACGAGCAGTACTTC. As protein: CASSPGQVSNYEQYF.

The J gene is TRBJ1-2, the V gene TRBV5-1; D unresolved. The V gene lost 0 bases and the J gene lost 4 bases, with 7 bases spanning the gap. Germline-derived CDR1 and CDR2 are SGHRS and YFSETQ. CDR3 length equals 13 residues. As DNA, the CDR3 is TGCGCCAGCAGCTTGGGTGCGGGCTATGGCTACACCTTC. It specifies CASSLGAGYGYTF.

The J gene is TRBJ2-1, the V gene TRBV19; possibly TRBD1 for D (6 bases). With 3 bases removed from V and 4 bases from J, the gap between germline ends came to 25 bases. Germline CDR1 reads LNHDA; CDR2 reads SQIVND (reference sequence). The CDR3 length is 19 residues. The CDR3 DNA is TGTGCCAGTAGTATTTTGGTCCTAGAGGGGACGAGGGGGTACAATGAGCAGTTCTTC. Encoded protein: CASSILVLEGTRGYNEQFF.

The CDR3 here is CASRQSGGRGFF. The CDR3 region has the DNA TGTGCCAGCAGACAGAGCGGGGGTAGAGGGTTCTTC. This rearrangement joins TRBV7-9 to TRBJ2-1; 8 nucleotides match TRBD2. Germline CDR1 reads SEHNR; CDR2 reads FQNEAQ (reference sequence). The CDR3 length is 12 residues. V dropped 6 bases and J dropped 15; count of bases not matched to a gene: 10.

The gene calls are TRBV15 and TRBJ2-7, with TRBD1 matching over 9 bases. The junction had 3 bases not matched to a gene; V was cut back by 6 bases and J by 3 bases. CDR3 length equals 13 residues. Germline assignment: CDR1 LNHNV and CDR2 YYDKDF (reference sequence). Here the CDR3 reads CATSDRGIYEQYF. The CDR3 region has the DNA TGTGCCACCAGTGACAGGGGGATCTACGAGCAGTACTTC.

The J gene is TRBJ1-5, the V gene TRBV11-2; 9 bases map to TRBD1. Germline CDR1 SGHAT, CDR2 FQNNGV. J lost 5 bases, V lost 5 bases, and 4 bases had no gene match. This CDR3 contains 14 residues. The CDR3 DNA reads as TGTGCCAGCAGCCAAAACAGGGGGCATCAGCCCCAGCATTTT. Its translation is CASSQNRGHQPQHF.

This chain uses TRBV4-2 with TRBJ2-4; maybe TRBD2 (6 bases). Trimming removed 4 bases at V and 0 bases at J, with 13 bases between. This CDR3 region has 16 residues. Germline V gene data show CDR1 as LGHNA and CDR2 as YNFKEQ. The CDR3 reads CASSPRGELAKNIQYF. Here the CDR3 DNA reads TGTGCCAGCAGCCCCCGCGGGGAACTAGCCAAAAACATTCAGTACTTC.

The V and J genes are TRBV11-2 and TRBJ2-2; the match to TRBD2 covers 11 bases. The CDR3 contains 17 residues. Trimming at V came to 3 bases and at J to 0 bases, leaving 3 bases not matched to a gene. The germline CDR1 and CDR2 sequences are SGHAT and FQNNGV. The CDR3 sequence: CASSFRTSGPNTGELFF. Here the CDR3 DNA reads TGTGCCAGCAGCTTTAGGACTAGCGGGCCGAACACCGGGGAGCTGTTTTTT. Looking up the rest from reference TRBV11-2 and TRBJ2-2 gives the full variable domain: EAGVAQSPRYKIIEKRQSVAFWCNPISGHATLYWYQQILGQGPKLLIQFQNNGVVDDSQLPKDRFSAERLKGVDSTLKIQPAKLEDSAVYLCASSFRTSGPNTGELFFGEGSRLTVL.